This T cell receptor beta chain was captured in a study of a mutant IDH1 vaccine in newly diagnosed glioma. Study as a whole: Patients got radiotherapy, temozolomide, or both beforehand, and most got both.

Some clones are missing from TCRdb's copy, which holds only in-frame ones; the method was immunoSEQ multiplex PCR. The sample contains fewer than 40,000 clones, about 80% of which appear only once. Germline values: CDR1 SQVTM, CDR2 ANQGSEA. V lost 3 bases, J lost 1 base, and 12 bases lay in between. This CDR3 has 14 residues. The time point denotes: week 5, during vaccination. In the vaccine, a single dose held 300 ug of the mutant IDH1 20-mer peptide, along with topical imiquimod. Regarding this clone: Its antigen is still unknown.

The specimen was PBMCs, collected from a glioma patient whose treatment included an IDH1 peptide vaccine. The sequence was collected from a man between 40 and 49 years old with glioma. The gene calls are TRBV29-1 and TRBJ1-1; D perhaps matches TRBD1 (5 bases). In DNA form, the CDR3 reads TGCAGCGTTGAGTCCCGACAGACGAACACTGAAGCTTTCTTT. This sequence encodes CSVESRQTNTEAFF.